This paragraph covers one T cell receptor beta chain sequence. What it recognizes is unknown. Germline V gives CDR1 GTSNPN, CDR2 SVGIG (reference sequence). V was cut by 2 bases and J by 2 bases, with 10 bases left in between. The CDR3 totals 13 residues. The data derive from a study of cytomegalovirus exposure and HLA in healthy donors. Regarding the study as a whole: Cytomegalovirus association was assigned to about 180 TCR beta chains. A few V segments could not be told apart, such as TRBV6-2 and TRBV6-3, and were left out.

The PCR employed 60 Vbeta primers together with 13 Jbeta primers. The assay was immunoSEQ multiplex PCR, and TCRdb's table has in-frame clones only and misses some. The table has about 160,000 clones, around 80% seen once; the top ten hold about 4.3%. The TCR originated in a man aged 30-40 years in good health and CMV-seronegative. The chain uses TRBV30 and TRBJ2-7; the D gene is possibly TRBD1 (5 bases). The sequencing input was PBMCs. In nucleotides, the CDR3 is TGTGCCTGGAGTTCAGGGTGGGCCTACGAGCAGTACTTC. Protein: CAWSSGWAYEQYF.